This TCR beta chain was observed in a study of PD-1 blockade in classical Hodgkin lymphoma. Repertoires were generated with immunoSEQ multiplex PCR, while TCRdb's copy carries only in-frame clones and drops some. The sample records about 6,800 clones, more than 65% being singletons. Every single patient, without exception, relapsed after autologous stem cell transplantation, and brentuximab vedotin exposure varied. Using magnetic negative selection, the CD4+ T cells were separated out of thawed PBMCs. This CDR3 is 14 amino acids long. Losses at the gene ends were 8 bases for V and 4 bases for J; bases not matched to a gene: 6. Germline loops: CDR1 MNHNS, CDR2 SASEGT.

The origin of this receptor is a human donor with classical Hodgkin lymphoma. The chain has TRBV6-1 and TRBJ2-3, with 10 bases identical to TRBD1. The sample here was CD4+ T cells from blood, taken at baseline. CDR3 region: CASGGQGFADTQYF. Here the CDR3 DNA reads TGTGCCAGCGGGGGACAGGGGTTCGCAGATACGCAGTATTTT.